A single sample gave rise to the 21 T cell receptor beta chains below, sequenced in a study of lymphopenia after photon versus proton radiotherapy (dated by TCRdb to the late 2010s). Library preparation was by the immunoSEQ multiplex PCR assay. The clones in this table, taken by TCRdb from immuneACCESS, are in-frame only. Not every clone is retained; where verified, under half of the shortfall comes from an unresolved V gene, and the cause of the rest is unknown. Present in this sample are approximately 20,000 clones, roughly nine tenths of which were seen just once. Of the sample, more than 8.5% is held by the ten largest clones. The sample here was peripheral blood, taken from a patient treated with proton-based radiotherapy. Receptors originate from a man between 65 and 79 years old with pancreatic cancer.

In nucleotides, the CDR3 is TGTGCCAGCAGTTACAGGGAGGGTCAGCCCCAGCATTTT. This gives the protein CASSYREGQPQHF. The V call is TRBV6-5, the J call TRBJ1-5; D unresolved. V gave up 2 bases and J gave up 6 bases, with 8 bases separating them. Germline values: CDR1 MNHEY, CDR2 SVGAGI. The CDR3 extends over 13 amino acids.

This clone was seen only once. The rearrangement links TRBV7-8 to TRBJ1-5; D perhaps matches TRBD1 (6 bases). Deletions cut 0 bases from V and 6 bases from J, with 12 bases between. CDR1 and CDR2 from the germline V gene are SGHVS and FQNEAQ. This CDR3 contains 15 residues. The CDR3 DNA is TGTGCCAGCAGCTTAGCGCAGACCAGGGGTCAGCCCCAGCATTTT. Protein sequence: CASSLAQTRGQPQHF.

This chain links TRBV5-4 with TRBJ1-1, with D maybe TRBD1 (6 bases). The V and J ends lost 4 bases and 2 bases respectively, with 12 bases between them. CDR3 length: 14 amino acids. Germline lookup yields CDR1 SGHNT and CDR2 YYREEE (reference sequence). This chain's CDR3 is CASSRGQTNTEAFF. Here the CDR3 DNA reads TGTGCCAGCAGCCGTGGACAGACCAACACTGAAGCTTTCTTT.

This sequence joins TRBV18 and TRBJ2-3; D unclear. Deletions cut 4 bases from V and 5 bases from J, with 13 bases between. Germline assignment: CDR1 KGHSH and CDR2 LQKENI. The length of the CDR3 is 14 residues. DNA for the CDR3: TGTGCCAGCTCACTCGCGAGGATGGGAGATACGCAGTATTTT. Residues: CASSLARMGDTQYF.

This clone is deemed large (0.1 to 1%). The chain has TRBV6-1 and TRBJ2-6, with 7 bases aligning to TRBD1. With 8 bases clipped from V and 4 bases from J, the junction kept 5 bases outside the gene matches. CDR1 and CDR2 from the germline V gene are MNHNS and SASEGT. This CDR3 is built from 14 residues. The CDR3: CASHRGSGANVLTF. CDR3 DNA sequence: TGTGCCAGCCACAGGGGCTCCGGGGCCAACGTCCTGACTTTC.

The chain uses TRBV27 and TRBJ2-2; D unclear. The CDR3 runs 15 residues. The V gene's germline CDR1 is MNHEY and CDR2 SMNVEV (reference sequence). V shed 7 bases and J shed 2 bases, with 14 bases lying between them. CDR3 sequence reads: CASKSTPDNTGELFF. Here the CDR3 DNA reads TGTGCCAGCAAGAGCACCCCTGATAACACCGGGGAGCTGTTTTTT.

This clone was picked up a small number of times. This chain connects TRBV18 to TRBJ2-1; 10 nucleotides agree with TRBD1. Germline V lookup: CDR1 KGHSH, CDR2 LQKENI. The V and J ends lost 8 bases and 7 bases, in that order; junction bases with no gene match: 17. The CDR3 is made up of 17 amino acids. The CDR3 protein is CASRTNPGTGVGNEQFF. The CDR3 region has the DNA TGTGCCAGCAGAACGAACCCGGGGACAGGGGTCGGGAATGAGCAGTTCTTC.

The CDR3 here is CASSSGQRSYEQYF. The CDR3 nucleotides read TGTGCCAGCAGCTCGGGCCAACGGTCCTACGAGCAGTACTTC. This chain links TRBV11-2 with TRBJ2-7, with no clear D. Germline CDR1 reads SGHAT; CDR2 reads FQNNGV. The CDR3 is made up of 14 amino acids. V dropped 4 bases and J dropped 1 base, with 11 bases sitting between them.

The V and J genes are TRBV7-2 and TRBJ1-1; no firm D call. Germline-derived CDR1 and CDR2 are SGHTA and FQGNSA. Trimming stripped 3 bases from V and 1 base from J, with 12 bases between. This CDR3 comprises 15 residues. The chain's CDR3 is CASSLMSGENTEAFF. CDR3 DNA sequence: TGTGCCAGCAGCTTGATGTCAGGAGAGAACACTGAAGCTTTCTTT.

V gene TRBV9 combines with J gene TRBJ1-2, with D uncertain. This CDR3 is built from 15 residues. V lost 2 bases, J lost 0 bases, and 11 bases lay in between. Germline values: CDR1 SGDLS, CDR2 YYNGEE. CDR3 residues: CASSVGRETNYGYTF. DNA for the CDR3: TGTGCCAGCAGCGTTGGCAGAGAAACTAACTATGGCTACACCTTC. Using reference TRBV9 and TRBJ1-2 for the parts outside the CDR3, the full variable domain is DSGVTQTPKHLITATGQRVTLRCSPRSGDLSVYWYQQSLDQGLQFLIQYYNGEERAKGNILERFSAQQFPDLHSELNLSSLELGDSALYFCASSVGRETNYGYTFGSGTRLTVV.

The chain uses TRBV30 and TRBJ2-6; 9 nucleotides align to TRBD2. The CDR3 extends over 18 amino acids. The ends lost 1 base at V and 2 bases at J; junction bases unmatched: 9. Germline V gene lookup returns CDR1 GTSNPN and CDR2 SVGIG (reference sequence). CDR3 sequence (DNA): TGTGCCTGGAGTGGCAGCGGGAGGTACTCTCCTGGGGCCAACGTCCTGACTTTC. Residues: CAWSGSGRYSPGANVLTF.

V and J are TRBV7-8 and TRBJ2-7, with D maybe TRBD1 (8 bases). V was shortened by 5 bases and J by 3 bases, with 17 bases between the two germline ends. This CDR3 region has 15 residues. The germline gives CDR1 SGHVS, CDR2 FQNEAQ. Written as DNA, the CDR3 is TGTGCCAGCAGCACACAGGGGGGGACTGTCTACGAGCAGTACTTC. This translates into CASSTQGGTVYEQYF.

The rearrangement joins TRBV25-1 to TRBJ2-6; D is perhaps TRBD1 (6 bases). Deletions cut 6 bases from V and 4 bases from J, with 10 bases between. The CDR3 has 14 amino acids. The germline gives CDR1 MGHDK, CDR2 SYGVNS. In DNA, the CDR3 is TGTGCCAGCAGGAGGCAGGGGGGGGCCAACGTCCTGACTTTC. Amino acids: CASRRQGGANVLTF.

This CDR3 is CAITPGQGVQETQYF. CDR3 in DNA: TGTGCCATCACCCCGGGACAGGGAGTTCAAGAGACCCAGTACTTC. The rearrangement joins TRBV10-3 to TRBJ2-5; 9 bases agree with TRBD1. With 7 bases clipped from V and 2 bases from J, the junction kept 8 bases outside the gene matches. The germline V gene encodes CDR1 ENHRY and CDR2 SYGVKD. This CDR3 contains 15 residues.

The gene calls are TRBV30 and TRBJ2-1, with unresolved D. Germline CDR1 reads GTSNPN; CDR2 reads SVGIG (reference sequence). Trimming stripped 0 bases from V and 8 bases from J, with 11 bases between. The CDR3 is 13 amino acids. The CDR3 here is CAWSVPPRDEQFF. The CDR3 DNA reads TGTGCCTGGAGTGTACCCCCCCGGGATGAGCAGTTCTTC.

This CDR3 reads CASRAQGSSYNEQFF. For the CDR3, the DNA is TGTGCCAGCAGAGCCCAAGGGAGCTCCTACAATGAGCAGTTCTTC. This chain joins TRBV5-4 and TRBJ2-1; maybe TRBD2 (5 bases). This CDR3 spans 15 amino acids. V was trimmed by 5 bases and J by 0 bases, leaving 12 bases between them. Germline V gene sequence: CDR1 SGHNT, CDR2 YYREEE (reference sequence).

The chain links TRBV29-1 to TRBJ2-7; 8 positions match TRBD1. Germline V gene data show CDR1 as SQVTM and CDR2 as ANQGSEA. Trimming removed 5 bases from V and 6 bases from J; junction bases left unmatched: 9. This CDR3 comprises 13 residues. CDR3 coding DNA: TGCAGCGTTTCGGACAGGGCTATAATCGAGCAGTACTTC. Translating gives CSVSDRAIIEQYF.

The V gene is TRBV27, the J gene TRBJ2-1, with TRBD1 matching over 9 bases. The V and J ends lost 2 bases and 6 bases, in that order; junction bases with no gene match: 8. The CDR3 runs 16 residues. The germline CDR1 and CDR2 sequences are MNHEY and SMNVEV (reference sequence). The CDR3 DNA reads as TGTGCCAGCAGTTTAATTTTGGGACAGGGTCCCAATGAGCAGTTCTTC. Its translation: CASSLILGQGPNEQFF.

The CDR3 DNA follows: TGTGCCAGCAGCCAAGCCCCCTCTTTCGGAACTGGAAACACCATATATTTT. Translating it yields CASSQAPSFGTGNTIYF. V gene TRBV4-2 combines with J gene TRBJ1-3, with D unclear. CDR1 and CDR2 (germline): LGHNA, YNFKEQ. This CDR3 spans 17 amino acids. Deletions cut 1 base from V and 2 bases from J, with 15 bases between.

The J gene is TRBJ2-2, the V gene TRBV5-6; D ambiguous. V shed 0 bases and J shed 5 bases, with 8 bases lying between them. Germline loops: CDR1 SGHDT, CDR2 YYEEEE. This CDR3 region has 14 residues. The CDR3, as DNA: TGTGCCAGCAGCTTGGGCCTCCTGACCGGGGAGCTGTTTTTT. Translation gives CASSLGLLTGELFF.

This clone was detected only once. The V and J genes are TRBV5-1 and TRBJ2-1, with 7 bases identical to TRBD1. With V trimmed by 0 bases and J by 3 bases, 3 bases remained unmatched. The V gene's germline CDR1 is SGHRS and CDR2 YFSETQ. The CDR3 length is 15 residues. CDR3 protein: CASSLDRGYYNEQFF. The CDR3 DNA sequence: TGCGCCAGCAGCTTGGACAGGGGTTACTACAATGAGCAGTTCTTC.